This T cell receptor (beta chain) came from a study of shared clonotypes between healthy human individuals. Findings of the study overall: With few donors, the genetic and exposure-history diversity represented was limited.

Unmatched junction bases numbered 15, after V lost 6 bases and J lost 2 bases. The length of the CDR3 is 19 residues. TCRdb's copy holds only in-frame clones and misses some; the assay was immunoSEQ multiplex PCR. The sample contains about 2 million clones, roughly 95% of which appear only once. Naive CD8 populations comprised CD45RO-negative cells positively selected for CCR7, excluding terminally differentiated effector memory CD45RA+ cells. About this clone: Antigen unknown.

The sequence came from a man aged 18 to 35 in good health. Sequenced: naive CD8+ T cells sorted from blood. The chain carries TRBV23-1 and TRBJ2-3, with TRBD2 matching over 12 bases. TRBV23-1 is labeled an ORF, and its function is uncertain. In DNA form, the CDR3 reads TGCGCCAGCAGCAAACAACCGGGACTAGCGGGTGTTACCACAGATACGCAGTATTTT. It is translated as CASSKQPGLAGVTTDTQYF.